What follows are 5 T cell receptor beta chains derived from one specimen sequenced in a study of blood T cells in healthy people across ages. A second PCR, run for about 7 to 11 cycles, used a sample-barcoded 5' primer plus a J-beta primer mix. TCRdb itself ran the 5' RACE reads through MiXCR, one entry per CDR3 protein. The table records 1.8 million or so distinct CDR3 sequences, about two fifths of them present only once. The sample consisted of blood. Source of these receptors: a human donor in good health.

The V and J genes are TRBV6-2 or TRBV6-3 and TRBJ1-5; D is unclear. The CDR3 is 14 amino acids. The V gene lost 2 bases and the J gene lost 2 bases, with 7 bases spanning the gap. The germline CDR1 and CDR2 sequences are MNHEY and SVGEGT. The chain's CDR3 is CASSYGVGNQPQHF. CDR3 DNA: TGTGCCAGCAGTTACGGAGTGGGCAATCAGCCCCAGCATTTT.

The chain is built from TRBV21-1 and TRBJ2-3; the D call in the table, TRBD1, was not verified against the DNA. TRBV21-1 is termed a pseudogene. The length of the CDR3 is 18 residues. CDR3 amino acids: CASTPDKRQGRNPDTQYF. In DNA, the CDR3 is TGTGCCAGCACCCCGGATAAACGACAGGGGCGAAACCCAGATACGCAGTATTTT.

The rearrangement joins TRBV6-2 or TRBV6-3 to TRBJ2-2; D possibly corresponds to TRBD2 (5 bases). Germline loops: CDR1 MNHEY, CDR2 SVGEGT. V was pared by 5 bases and J by 4 bases, with 14 bases between. The length of the CDR3 is 15 residues. This CDR3 is CASSRPAVRTGELFF. The CDR3 nucleotides are TGTGCCAGCAGTCGTCCAGCGGTGCGCACCGGGGAGCTGTTTTTT.

This clonotype has only a few counts. V and J are TRBV7-2 and TRBJ1-2; D uncertain. CDR3 size: 15 residues. Germline V gene data show CDR1 as SGHTA and CDR2 as FQGNSA. Trimming left V 1 base short and J 4 bases short, with 13 bases between. The CDR3 region has the DNA TGTGCCAGCAGCTTAGGGAACGCAGGATCCTATGGCTACACCTTC. Amino acids: CASSLGNAGSYGYTF.

This clonotype was detected once. CDR3 protein: CSALGDPNEKLFF. In nucleotides, the CDR3 is TGCAGTGCTCTGGGGGACCCTAATGAAAAACTGTTTTTT. V is TRBV20-1 and J is TRBJ1-4; the D gene is possibly TRBD1 (5 bases). The V end lost 5 bases, the J end lost 3 bases, and 10 bases lay between the germline ends. CDR3 length equals 13 residues. CDR1 and CDR2 from the germline V gene are DFQATT and SNEGSKA (reference sequence).